Listed below are T cell receptor beta chains from one sample, sequenced in a study of T cells in Graves' hyperthyroidism and ophthalmopathy. MiXCR, run by TCRdb on the multiplex PCR reads, gives a single entry per CDR3 protein. This sample has some 570,000 distinct CDR3 sequences; approximately 15% occur once, and the top ten carry roughly 7.7%. Sequencing used blood. These TCRs come from a woman aged 18-35 years with Graves' ophthalmopathy. Both conserved end residues are part of each CDR3. D genes are given only for firm matches. Clone sizes are given selectively: once, few, many, or a class where the clone is expanded.

clone_size | j_call | d_call | cdr3_length | v_call | cdr3_aa | cdr3_nt
many | TRBJ2-5 | NA | 13 | TRBV10-3 | CAINQGIQETQYF | TGTGCCATCAACCAAGGGATACAAGAGACCCAGTACTTC
NA | TRBJ2-1 | TRBD2 | 19 | TRBV10-3 | CAISEAGLAGVPFTNEQFF | TGTGCCATCAGTGAGGCGGGACTAGCGGGGGTCCCCTTTACCAATGAGCAGTTCTTC
few | TRBJ2-1 | NA | 13 | TRBV4-1 | CASSQDMRNEQFF | TGCGCCAGCAGCCAAGATATGAGGAATGAGCAGTTCTTC
many | TRBJ2-7 | TRBD2 | 15 | TRBV28 | CASSETSGKIYEQYF | TGTGCCAGCAGCGAGACTAGCGGGAAAATTTACGAGCAGTACTTC
NA | TRBJ2-2 | TRBD2 | 17 | TRBV11-2 | CASTGTSGILYTGELFF | TGTGCCAGCACCGGGACTAGCGGAATCCTTTACACCGGGGAGCTGTTTTTT
many | TRBJ2-1 | TRBD2 | 14 | TRBV10-3 | CAISEREGYNEQFF | TGTGCCATCAGTGAGCGGGAGGGCTACAATGAGCAGTTCTTC
many | TRBJ2-2 | NA | 16 | TRBV7-7 | CASSKLSVPNTGELFF | TGTGCTAGCAGCAAACTTAGCGTCCCGAACACCGGGGAGCTGTTTTTT
NA | TRBJ2-1 | TRBD1 | 9 | TRBV12-3/TRBV12-4 | CASSPGQVF | TGTGCCAGCAGTCCGGGACAGGTCTTC
NA | TRBJ2-5 | TRBD1 | 13 | TRBV4-1 | CASSPYRGETQYF | TGCGCCAGCAGCCCGTACAGGGGGGAGACCCAGTACTTC
many | TRBJ1-2 | NA | 11 | TRBV7-8 | CASSLKGGYTF | TGTGCCAGCAGCTTGAAGGGCGGCTACACCTTC
few | TRBJ2-1 | NA | 12 | TRBV19 | CASGWGDNEQFF | TGTGCCAGTGGCTGGGGCGACAATGAGCAGTTCTTC